The clone carrying this TCR beta chain was found many times. TCRdb called the RT-PCR reads again in MiXCR, with one record for every CDR3 protein. The data show 390,000 or so distinct CDR3 sequences, roughly 17% seen once. The source of the sample is a study of patients and donors after allogeneic stem cell transplantation. This CDR3 comprises 14 residues. Trimming cost V 2 bases and J 10 bases, with 15 bases left between them. The sequence was collected from a human donor who was either an allogeneic HSCT recipient or a stem cell or donor lymphocyte infusion donor (not recorded which). It is not recorded whose cells these are; they may come from a transplant donor. The V gene is TRBV12-3 or TRBV12-4, the J gene TRBJ2-1; no reliable D call. The source material was blood, either unsorted or a sorted T cell fraction (not recorded which). The CDR3 loop is CASSLRDPEWEQFF. The DNA for the CDR3 is TGTGCCAGCAGTTTAAGGGATCCCGAGTGGGAGCAGTTCTTC.